This TCR beta chain stems from a study of T cell repertoires in cytomegalovirus infection. Study context: CMV infection and matching HLA type were both indicated by public TCR beta signatures. General observations from the study: Carriage of CMV together with the relevant HLA was identifiable through cumulative public TCR beta family frequency.

Germline V gene sequence: CDR1 MDHEN, CDR2 SYDVKM. V lost 3 bases and J lost 0; bases outside the gene matches: 5. The CDR3 is made up of 16 amino acids. TCRdb re-analysed the reads in MiXCR, keeping a single row per CDR3 protein. Of about 310,000 distinct CDR3 sequences in the sample, around a sixth are singletons; the top ten hold 12%. Turning to this clonotype: No antigen is known for it.

What was sequenced was PBMCs. This receptor was taken from a human donor in good health (CMV status not recorded). Some clones in this sample may be carry-over from other donors' samples. The chain is built from TRBV28 and TRBJ2-5, with 9 nucleotides matching TRBD1. As DNA, the CDR3 is TGTGCCAGCAGTTTTACGGGACAGGGATACCAAGAGACCCAGTACTTC. Protein product: CASSFTGQGYQETQYF.